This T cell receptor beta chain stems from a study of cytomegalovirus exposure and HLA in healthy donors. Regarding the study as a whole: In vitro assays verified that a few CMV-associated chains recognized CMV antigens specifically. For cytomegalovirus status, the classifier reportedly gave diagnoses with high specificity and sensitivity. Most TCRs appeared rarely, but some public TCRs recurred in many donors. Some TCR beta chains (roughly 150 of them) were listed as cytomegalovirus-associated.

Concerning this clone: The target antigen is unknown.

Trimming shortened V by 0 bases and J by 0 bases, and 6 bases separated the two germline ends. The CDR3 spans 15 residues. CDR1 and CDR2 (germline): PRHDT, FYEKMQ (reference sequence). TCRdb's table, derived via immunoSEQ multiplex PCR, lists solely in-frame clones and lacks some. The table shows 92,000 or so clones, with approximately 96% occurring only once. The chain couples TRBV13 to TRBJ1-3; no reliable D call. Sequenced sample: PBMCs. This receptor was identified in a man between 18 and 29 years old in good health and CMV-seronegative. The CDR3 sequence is CASSLGRYSGNTIYF. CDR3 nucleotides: TGTGCCAGCAGCTTAGGCAGATACTCTGGAAACACCATATATTTT.